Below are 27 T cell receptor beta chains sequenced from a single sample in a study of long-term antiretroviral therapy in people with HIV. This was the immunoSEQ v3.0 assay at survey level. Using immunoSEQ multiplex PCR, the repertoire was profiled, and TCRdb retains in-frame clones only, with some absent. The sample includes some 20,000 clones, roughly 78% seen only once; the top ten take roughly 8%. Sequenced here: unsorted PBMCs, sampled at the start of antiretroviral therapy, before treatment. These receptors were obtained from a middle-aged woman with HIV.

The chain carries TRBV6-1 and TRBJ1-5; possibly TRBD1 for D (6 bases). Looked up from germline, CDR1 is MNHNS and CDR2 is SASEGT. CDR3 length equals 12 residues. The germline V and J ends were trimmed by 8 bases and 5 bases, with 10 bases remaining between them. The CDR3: CASSRGHQPQHF. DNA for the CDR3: TGTGCCAGCTCCAGGGGTCATCAGCCCCAGCATTTT.

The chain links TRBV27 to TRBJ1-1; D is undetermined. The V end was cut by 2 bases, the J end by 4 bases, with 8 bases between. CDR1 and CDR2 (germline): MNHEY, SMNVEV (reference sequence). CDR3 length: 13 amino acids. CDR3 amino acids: CASSLETSTEAFF. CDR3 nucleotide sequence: TGTGCCAGCAGTTTAGAGACGAGCACTGAAGCTTTCTTT.

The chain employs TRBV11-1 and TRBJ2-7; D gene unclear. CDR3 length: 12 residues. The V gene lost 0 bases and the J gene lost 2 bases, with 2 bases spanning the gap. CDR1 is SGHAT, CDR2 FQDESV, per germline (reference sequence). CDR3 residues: CASSLATYEQYF. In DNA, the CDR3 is TGTGCCAGCAGCTTAGCGACCTACGAGCAGTACTTC.

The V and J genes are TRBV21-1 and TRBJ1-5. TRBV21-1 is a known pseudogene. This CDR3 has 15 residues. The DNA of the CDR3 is TGTGCCAGCAGCAAAGGGCTGGACGGAAATCAGCCCCAGCATTTT. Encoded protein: CASSKGLDGNQPQHF.

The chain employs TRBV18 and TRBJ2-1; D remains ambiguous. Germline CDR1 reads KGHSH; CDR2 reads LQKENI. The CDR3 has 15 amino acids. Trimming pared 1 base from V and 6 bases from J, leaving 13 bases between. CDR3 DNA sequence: TGTGCCAGCTCACCACAAAGGGCGGAACCCAATGAGCAGTTCTTC. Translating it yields CASSPQRAEPNEQFF.

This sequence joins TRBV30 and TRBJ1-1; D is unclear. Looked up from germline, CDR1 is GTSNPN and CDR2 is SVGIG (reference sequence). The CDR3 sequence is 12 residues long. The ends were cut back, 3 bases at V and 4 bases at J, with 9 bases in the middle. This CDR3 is CAWRKMATEAFF. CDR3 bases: TGTGCCTGGAGAAAGATGGCCACTGAAGCTTTCTTT.

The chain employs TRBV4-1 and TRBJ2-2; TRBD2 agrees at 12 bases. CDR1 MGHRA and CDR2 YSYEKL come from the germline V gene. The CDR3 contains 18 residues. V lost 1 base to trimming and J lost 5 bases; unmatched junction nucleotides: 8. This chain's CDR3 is CASSQASGGAEGTGELFF. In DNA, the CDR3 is TGCGCCAGCAGCCAAGCTAGCGGGGGGGCCGAGGGGACCGGGGAGCTGTTTTTT.

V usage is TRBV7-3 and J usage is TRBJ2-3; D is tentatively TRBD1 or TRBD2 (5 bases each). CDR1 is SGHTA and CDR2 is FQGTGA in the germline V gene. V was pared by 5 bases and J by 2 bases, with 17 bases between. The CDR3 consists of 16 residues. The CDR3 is CASSPLNTGHTDTQYF. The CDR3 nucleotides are TGTGCCAGCAGCCCACTTAATACGGGGCACACAGATACGCAGTATTTT. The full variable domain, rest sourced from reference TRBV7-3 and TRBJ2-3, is GAGVSQTPSNKVTEKGKYVELRCDPISGHTALYWYRQSLGQGPEFLIYFQGTGAADDSGLPNDRFFAVRPEGSVSTLKIQRTERGDSAVYLCASSPLNTGHTDTQYFGPGTRLTVL.

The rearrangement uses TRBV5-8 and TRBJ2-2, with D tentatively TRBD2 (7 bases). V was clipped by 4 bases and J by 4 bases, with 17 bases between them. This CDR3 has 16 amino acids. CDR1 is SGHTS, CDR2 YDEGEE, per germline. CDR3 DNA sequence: TGTGCCAGCAGCCTGAGGGGGGGACGGGGCACCGGGGAGCTGTTTTTT. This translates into CASSLRGGRGTGELFF.

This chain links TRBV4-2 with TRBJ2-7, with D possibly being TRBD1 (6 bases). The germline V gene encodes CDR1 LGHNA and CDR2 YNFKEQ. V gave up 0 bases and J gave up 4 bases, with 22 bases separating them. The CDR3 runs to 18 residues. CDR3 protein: CASSQDSSRSGVGYEQYF. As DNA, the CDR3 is TGTGCCAGCAGCCAAGATTCATCACGCTCAGGGGTTGGGTACGAGCAGTACTTC.

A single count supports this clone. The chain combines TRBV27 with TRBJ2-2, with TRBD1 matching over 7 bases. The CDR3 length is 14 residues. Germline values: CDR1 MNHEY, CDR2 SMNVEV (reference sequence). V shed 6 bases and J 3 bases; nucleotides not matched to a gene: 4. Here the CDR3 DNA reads TGTGCCAGCAGGGGACAGTCGTACACCGGGGAGCTGTTTTTT. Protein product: CASRGQSYTGELFF.

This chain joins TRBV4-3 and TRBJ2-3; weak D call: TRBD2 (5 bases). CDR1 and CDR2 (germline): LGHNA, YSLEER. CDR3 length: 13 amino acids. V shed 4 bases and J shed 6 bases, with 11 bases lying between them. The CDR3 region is CASSPNPGDTQYF. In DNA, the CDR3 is TGCGCCAGCAGCCCTAACCCGGGGGATACGCAGTATTTT.

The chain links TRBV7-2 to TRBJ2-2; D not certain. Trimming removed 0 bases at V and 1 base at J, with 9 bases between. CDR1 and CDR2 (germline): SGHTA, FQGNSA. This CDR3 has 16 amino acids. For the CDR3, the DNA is TGTGCCAGCAGCTTAGCGCAGACACAGAACACCGGGGAGCTGTTTTTT. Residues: CASSLAQTQNTGELFF. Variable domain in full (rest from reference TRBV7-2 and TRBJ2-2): GAGVSQSPSNKVTEKGKDVELRCDPISGHTALYWYRQSLGQGLEFLIYFQGNSAPDKSGLPSDRFSAERTGGSVSTLTIQRTQQEDSAVYLCASSLAQTQNTGELFFGEGSRLTVL.

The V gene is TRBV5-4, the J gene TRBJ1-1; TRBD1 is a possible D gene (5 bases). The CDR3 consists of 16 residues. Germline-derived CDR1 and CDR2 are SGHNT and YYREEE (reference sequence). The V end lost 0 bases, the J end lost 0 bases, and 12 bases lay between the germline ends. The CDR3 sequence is CASSLEGQGMNTEAFF. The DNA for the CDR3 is TGTGCCAGCAGCTTGGAGGGGCAGGGTATGAACACTGAAGCTTTCTTT.

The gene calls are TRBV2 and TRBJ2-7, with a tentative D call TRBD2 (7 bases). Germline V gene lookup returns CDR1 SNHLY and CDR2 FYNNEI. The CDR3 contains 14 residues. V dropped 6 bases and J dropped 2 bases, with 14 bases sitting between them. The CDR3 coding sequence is TGTGCCAGCAGCCGAGGGGGGGGGACCTACGAGCAGTACTTC. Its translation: CASSRGGGTYEQYF.

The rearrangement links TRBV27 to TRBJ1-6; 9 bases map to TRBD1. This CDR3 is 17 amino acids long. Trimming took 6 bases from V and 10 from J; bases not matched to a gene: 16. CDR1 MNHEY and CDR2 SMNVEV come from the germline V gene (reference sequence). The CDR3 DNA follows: TGTGCCAGCAGGACGACCACCACAGGGGGCGCACGGTCACCCCTCCACTTT. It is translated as CASRTTTTGGARSPLHF.

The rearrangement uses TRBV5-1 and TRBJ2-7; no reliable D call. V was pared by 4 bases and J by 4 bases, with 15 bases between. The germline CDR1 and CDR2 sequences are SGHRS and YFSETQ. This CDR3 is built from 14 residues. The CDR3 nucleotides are TGCGCCAGCAGCCCCCTCTATACCTTTTACGAGCAGTACTTC. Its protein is CASSPLYTFYEQYF.

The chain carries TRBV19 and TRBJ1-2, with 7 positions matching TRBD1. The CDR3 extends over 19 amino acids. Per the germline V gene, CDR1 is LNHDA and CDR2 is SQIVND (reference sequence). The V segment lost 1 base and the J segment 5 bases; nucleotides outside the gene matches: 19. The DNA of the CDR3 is TGTGCCAGTAGTATAGGGAGACCTCTCCATTCGAGGGGGCCGTATGGCTACACCTTC. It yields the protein CASSIGRPLHSRGPYGYTF.

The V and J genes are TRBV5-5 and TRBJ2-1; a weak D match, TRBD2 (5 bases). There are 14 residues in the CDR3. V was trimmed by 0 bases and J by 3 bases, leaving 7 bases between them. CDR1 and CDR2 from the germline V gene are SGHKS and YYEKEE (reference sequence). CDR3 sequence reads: CASSLALDYNEQFF. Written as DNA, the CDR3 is TGTGCCAGCAGCTTGGCACTAGACTACAATGAGCAGTTCTTC.

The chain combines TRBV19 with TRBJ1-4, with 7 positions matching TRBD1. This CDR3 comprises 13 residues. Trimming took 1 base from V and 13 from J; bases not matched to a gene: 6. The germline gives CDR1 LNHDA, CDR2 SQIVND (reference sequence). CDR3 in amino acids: CASSIGGDSILFF. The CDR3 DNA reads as TGTGCCAGTAGTATAGGAGGGGACAGCATACTGTTTTTT.

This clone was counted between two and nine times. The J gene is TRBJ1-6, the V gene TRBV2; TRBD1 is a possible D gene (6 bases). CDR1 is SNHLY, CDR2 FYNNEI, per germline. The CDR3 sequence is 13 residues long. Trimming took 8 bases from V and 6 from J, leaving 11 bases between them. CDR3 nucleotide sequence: TGTGCCAGCTCTCAACAGGGTAATTCACCCCTCCACTTT. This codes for CASSQQGNSPLHF.

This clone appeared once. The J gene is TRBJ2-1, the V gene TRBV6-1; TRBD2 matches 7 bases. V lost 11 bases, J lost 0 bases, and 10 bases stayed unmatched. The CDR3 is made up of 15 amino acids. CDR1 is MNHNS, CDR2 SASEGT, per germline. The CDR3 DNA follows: TGTGCCGGTGCGGGGGACTTTAGCTCCTACAATGAGCAGTTCTTC. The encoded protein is CAGAGDFSSYNEQFF.

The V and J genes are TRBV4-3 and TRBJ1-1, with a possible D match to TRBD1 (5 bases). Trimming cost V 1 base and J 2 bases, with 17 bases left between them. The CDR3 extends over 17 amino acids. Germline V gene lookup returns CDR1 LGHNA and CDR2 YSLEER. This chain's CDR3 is CASSQGGGGGRNTEAFF. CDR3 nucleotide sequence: TGCGCCAGCAGCCAAGGGGGTGGGGGAGGAAGAAACACTGAAGCTTTCTTT.

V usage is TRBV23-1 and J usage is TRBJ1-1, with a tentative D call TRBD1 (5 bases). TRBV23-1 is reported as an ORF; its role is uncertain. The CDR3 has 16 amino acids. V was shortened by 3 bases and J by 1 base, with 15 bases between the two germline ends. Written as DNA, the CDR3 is TGCGCCAGCAGTCACGTGGTGACAGATTGGAACACTGAAGCTTTCTTT. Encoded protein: CASSHVVTDWNTEAFF.

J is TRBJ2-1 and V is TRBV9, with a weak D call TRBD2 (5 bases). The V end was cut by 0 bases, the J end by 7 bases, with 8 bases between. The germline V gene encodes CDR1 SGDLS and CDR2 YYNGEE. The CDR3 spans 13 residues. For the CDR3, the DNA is TGTGCCAGCAGCGTAGGAGGGTTTAATGAGCAGTTCTTC. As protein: CASSVGGFNEQFF.

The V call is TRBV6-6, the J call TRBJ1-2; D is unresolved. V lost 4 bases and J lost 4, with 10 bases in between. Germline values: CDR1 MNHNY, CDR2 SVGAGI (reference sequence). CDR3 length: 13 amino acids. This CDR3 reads CASSWGGGYGYTF. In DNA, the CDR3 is TGTGCCAGCAGTTGGGGAGGAGGCTATGGCTACACCTTC.

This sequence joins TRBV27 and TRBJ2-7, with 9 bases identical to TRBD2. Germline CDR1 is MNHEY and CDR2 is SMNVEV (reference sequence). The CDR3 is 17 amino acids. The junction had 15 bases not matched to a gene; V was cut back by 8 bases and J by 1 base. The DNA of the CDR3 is TGTGCCAGCGTCCGTCGCGGCGCGGGGGGGAGGTCCTACGAGCAGTACTTC. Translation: CASVRRGAGGRSYEQYF.